Following are 28 T cell receptor beta chains from one sample sequenced in a study of a mutant IDH1 vaccine in newly diagnosed glioma (dated by TCRdb to the early 2020s). Reading the label with the study, this specimen's time point is: week 5, during vaccination. Each vaccine dose was 300 ug of a 20-mer mutant IDH1 peptide in Montanide, given subcutaneously with topical imiquimod. Their specific antigens are unknown. The library relied on the immunoSEQ multiplex PCR assay. TCRdb holds this immuneACCESS table with in-frame rearrangements only. Some clones are missing; in checked studies, unresolved V genes explain under half, and the rest has no known cause. Present in this sample are roughly 40,000 clones, approximately 89% of which were seen just once. Roughly 2.8% of the sample rests with the top ten. Sequenced material: PBMCs, taken from a glioma patient whose treatment included an IDH1 peptide vaccine. The receptors originated from a man aged 50-59 years with glioma.

This clone was observed a single time. The chain uses TRBV11-2 and TRBJ2-7; tentatively, D is TRBD1 or TRBD2 (6 bases each). This CDR3 is 16 amino acids long. Trimming took 4 bases from V and 5 from J, leaving 21 bases between them. Per germline, CDR1 SGHAT and CDR2 FQNNGV. The CDR3 spells CASSSRGAVTSNEQYF. The CDR3 DNA reads TGTGCCAGCAGCTCAAGGGGGGCTGTGACTAGTAACGAGCAGTACTTC.

The chain employs TRBV29-1 and TRBJ2-5; the D is unclear. CDR1 is SQVTM, CDR2 ANQGSEA, per germline. V lost 3 bases, J lost 0 bases, and 8 bases lay in between. The CDR3 has 13 residues. In DNA form, the CDR3 reads TGCAGCGTTGATTTGAGAAACCAAGAGACCCAGTACTTC. Amino acids: CSVDLRNQETQYF. Together with reference TRBV29-1 and TRBJ2-5, the CDR3 gives the full variable domain: SAVISQKPSRDICQRGTSLTIQCQVDSQVTMMFWYRQQPGQSLTLIATANQGSEATYESGFVIDKFPISRPNLTFSTLTVSNMSPEDSSIYLCSVDLRNQETQYFGPGTRLLVL.

This clone has a single count. The chain combines TRBV6-5 with TRBJ2-2; 10 bases are shared with TRBD1. The CDR3 covers 15 residues. Germline CDR1 is MNHEY and CDR2 is SVGAGI. The junction had 1 base not matched to a gene; V was cut back by 2 bases and J by 4 bases. The chain's CDR3 is CASSYRTGGTGELFF. For the CDR3, the DNA is TGTGCCAGCAGTTACAGGACAGGGGGCACCGGGGAGCTGTTTTTT.

This clone was detected a few times. The chain has TRBV6-4 and TRBJ2-1; possible D gene TRBD1, 6 bases. CDR3 size: 15 residues. The V gene's germline CDR1 is MRHNA and CDR2 SNTAGT. V was trimmed by 5 bases and J by 0 bases, leaving 11 bases between them. The CDR3 is CASSPEDSSYNEQFF. In nucleotides, the CDR3 is TGTGCCAGCAGTCCAGAGGACAGCTCCTACAATGAGCAGTTCTTC.

This clone was detected once. This chain connects TRBV10-1 to TRBJ1-4; no clear D gene. CDR1 is WNHNN and CDR2 is SYGVQD in the germline V gene (reference sequence). The CDR3 runs to 13 residues. V was trimmed by 3 bases and J by 4 bases, leaving 6 bases between them. CDR3 sequence (DNA): TGCGCCAGCAGTGAAAGGAATAATGAAAAACTGTTTTTT. This codes for CASSERNNEKLFF.

CDR3: CASSGGFEQYF. DNA of the CDR3: TGTGCCAGTAGTGGGGGATTTGAGCAGTACTTC. The chain carries TRBV19 and TRBJ2-7; D possibly matches TRBD1 or TRBD2 (5 bases each). The V end was cut by 5 bases, the J end by 7 bases, with 9 bases between. The germline V gene encodes CDR1 LNHDA and CDR2 SQIVND (reference sequence). The CDR3 extends over 11 amino acids.

This chain connects TRBV4-3 to TRBJ1-5; perhaps TRBD1 as D (5 bases). This CDR3 contains 14 residues. The V and J ends lost 0 bases and 6 bases respectively, with 9 bases between them. Germline V lookup: CDR1 LGHNA, CDR2 YSLEER. The chain's CDR3 is CASSQDLGVQPQHF. CDR3 sequence (DNA): TGCGCCAGCAGCCAAGATTTGGGGGTTCAGCCCCAGCATTTT.

This clone was counted once. The gene calls are TRBV7-8 and TRBJ1-3, with D possibly matching TRBD1 (5 bases). The V end was cut by 4 bases, the J end by 1 base, with 26 bases between. In germline, CDR1 is SGHVS, CDR2 FQNEAQ. The CDR3 runs to 20 residues. Written as DNA, the CDR3 is TGTGCCAGCAGCTCGCCGGTCCTGTCTAATCCGACAGTTTCTGGAAACACCATATATTTT. Translation: CASSSPVLSNPTVSGNTIYF.

V usage is TRBV7-9 and J usage is TRBJ2-1; TRBD2 is a possible D gene (5 bases). The CDR3 covers 15 residues. Trimming cost V 5 bases and J 1 base, with 12 bases left between them. Germline V gene lookup returns CDR1 SEHNR and CDR2 FQNEAQ (reference sequence). CDR3 nucleotides: TGTGCCAGCAGCCATAGGACTGTGTCCTACAATGAGCAGTTCTTC. As protein: CASSHRTVSYNEQFF. Full variable domain (missing parts from reference TRBV7-9 and TRBJ2-1): DTGVSQNPRHKITKRGQNVTFRCDPISEHNRLYWYRQTLGQGPEFLTYFQNEAQLEKSRLLSDRFSAERPKGSFSTLEIQRTEQGDSAMYLCASSHRTVSYNEQFFGPGTRLTVL.

The chain combines TRBV5-6 with TRBJ1-1, with D perhaps TRBD1 (5 bases). The V gene lost 1 base and the J gene lost 1 base, with 11 bases spanning the gap. The length of the CDR3 is 15 residues. Germline-derived CDR1 and CDR2 are SGHDT and YYEEEE. The CDR3 reads CASSLLGAKNTEAFF. Written as DNA, the CDR3 is TGTGCCAGCAGCTTGCTAGGGGCTAAGAACACTGAAGCTTTCTTT. Variable domain in full (rest from reference TRBV5-6 and TRBJ1-1): DAGVTQSPTHLIKTRGQQVTLRCSPKSGHDTVSWYQQALGQGPQFIFQYYEEEERQRGNFPDRFSGHQFPNYSSELNVNALLLGDSALYLCASSLLGAKNTEAFFGQGTRLTVV.

V is TRBV7-2 and J is TRBJ1-3; 11 bases are shared with TRBD1. Germline CDR1 SGHTA, CDR2 FQGNSA. The CDR3 extends over 17 amino acids. Unmatched junction bases numbered 8, after V lost 5 bases and J lost 2 bases. CDR3 residues: CASSLRGQGEAGNTIYF. The CDR3 DNA follows: TGTGCCAGCAGCCTAAGGGGACAGGGGGAGGCTGGAAACACCATATATTTT.

The chain links TRBV5-5 to TRBJ2-7; 8 bases fit TRBD2. The length of the CDR3 is 18 residues. From germline, CDR1 is SGHKS and CDR2 YYEKEE (reference sequence). With 0 bases clipped from V and 2 bases from J, the junction kept 13 bases outside the gene matches. CDR3 DNA sequence: TGTGCCAGCAGCTTGGCCGAGAGGGTCCGGGGGGGGACCTACGAGCAGTACTTC. This gives the protein CASSLAERVRGGTYEQYF.

The gene calls are TRBV7-2 and TRBJ1-1, with 7 positions matching TRBD1. The CDR3 extends over 13 amino acids. Per the germline V gene, CDR1 is SGHTA and CDR2 is FQGNSA. The J segment lost 6 bases and the V segment lost 6 bases, leaving 7 bases of the junction unmatched. The CDR3 sequence is CASSFTGAAEAFF. The CDR3 coding sequence is TGTGCCAGCAGTTTCACAGGGGCGGCTGAAGCTTTCTTT.

V gene TRBV5-1 combines with J gene TRBJ2-1, with a possible D match to TRBD2 (9 bases). Trimming took off 4 bases at V and 1 base at J, with 21 bases between the two ends. From germline, CDR1 is SGHRS and CDR2 YFSETQ. The CDR3 is 18 amino acids. This chain's CDR3 is CASSTGTGLATSYNEQFF. CDR3 nucleotide sequence: TGCGCCAGCAGCACGGGGACAGGACTAGCGACATCCTACAATGAGCAGTTCTTC.

This clone was picked up a small number of times. The chain recombines TRBV6-6 with TRBJ1-2; no firm D call. Deletions cut 6 bases from V and 2 bases from J, with 13 bases between. This CDR3 comprises 14 residues. Germline V gene lookup returns CDR1 MNHNY and CDR2 SVGAGI (reference sequence). CDR3 in DNA: TGTGCCAGCAGCCAGACAACCACCAACTATGGCTACACCTTC. Protein sequence: CASSQTTTNYGYTF.

The chain joins TRBV10-3 to TRBJ2-5; TRBD1 agrees at 9 bases. Per germline, CDR1 ENHRY and CDR2 SYGVKD. V lost 4 bases and J lost 0; bases outside the gene matches: 18. The CDR3 is 20 amino acids. The CDR3 DNA reads as TGTGCCATCAGTGCTACCTCGGACAGGGGAATCCCCTACTACCAAGAGACCCAGTACTTC. It encodes CAISATSDRGIPYYQETQYF.

J is TRBJ1-1 and V is TRBV5-6; 10 bases line up with TRBD1. J lost 7 bases, V lost 4 bases, and 4 bases had no gene match. This CDR3 has 13 amino acids. Germline loops: CDR1 SGHDT, CDR2 YYEEEE. The CDR3 DNA sequence: TGTGCCAGCAGCATTGACAGGGGGCTTGAAGCTTTCTTT. Its translation is CASSIDRGLEAFF.

The V gene is TRBV6-5, the J gene TRBJ2-3; TRBD2 matches 9 bases. Germline V gives CDR1 MNHEY, CDR2 SVGAGI. After removal of 6 bases from V and 2 bases from J, the junction contained 6 bases not matched to a gene. This CDR3 has 15 amino acids. The CDR3 loop is CASRNSGSFTDTQYF. As DNA, the CDR3 is TGTGCCAGCAGAAATAGCGGGAGTTTCACAGATACGCAGTATTTT.

The chain combines TRBV2 with TRBJ2-7, with 7 positions matching TRBD2. The CDR3 is made up of 14 amino acids. V gave up 6 bases and J gave up 1 base; unmatched junction bases: 6. Germline lookup yields CDR1 SNHLY and CDR2 FYNNEI. CDR3 amino acids: CASSAGGRSYEQYF. In DNA, the CDR3 is TGTGCCAGCAGCGCCGGGGGGAGGTCCTACGAGCAGTACTTC.

The chain has TRBV7-3 and TRBJ2-2; the D is unclear. The CDR3 loop spans 13 amino acids. The germline V gene encodes CDR1 SGHTA and CDR2 FQGTGA. V lost 1 base and J lost 3, with 3 bases in between. The CDR3: CASSLSYTGELFF. The CDR3, as DNA: TGTGCCAGCAGCTTAAGCTACACCGGGGAGCTGTTTTTT.

The CDR3 loop is CASSQILRGRNNEKLFF. CDR3 nucleotides: TGCGCCAGCAGCCAGATCCTAAGGGGACGGAATAATGAAAAACTGTTTTTT. The chain links TRBV4-1 to TRBJ1-4; tentative D call: TRBD1 (5 bases). The CDR3 sequence is 17 residues long. The V gene lost 3 bases and the J gene lost 4 bases, with 18 bases spanning the gap. The germline CDR1 and CDR2 sequences are MGHRA and YSYEKL.

V is TRBV25-1 and J is TRBJ2-5, with 10 bases matching TRBD2. The length of the CDR3 is 18 residues. Germline CDR1 reads MGHDK; CDR2 reads SYGVNS. The J segment lost 5 bases and the V segment lost 1 base, leaving 13 bases of the junction unmatched. Written as DNA, the CDR3 is TGTGCCAGCAGTGAATCGTACTGGGCTAGCGGGAGTGATGAGACCCAGTACTTC. The encoded protein is CASSESYWASGSDETQYF.

The rearrangement links TRBV2 to TRBJ1-2; TRBD1 aligns across 8 bases. Germline CDR1 SNHLY, CDR2 FYNNEI. The junction had 8 bases not matched to a gene; V was cut back by 8 bases and J by 6 bases. This CDR3 region has 13 residues. The CDR3 coding sequence is TGTGCCAGCGGACAGGGCGGAGGCGATGGCTACACCTTC. Its protein is CASGQGGGDGYTF.

This chain uses TRBV7-6 with TRBJ1-6; 9 bases align to TRBD1. Germline V gene data show CDR1 as SGHVS and CDR2 as FNYEAQ. V gave up 5 bases and J gave up 7 bases; unmatched junction bases: 6. The CDR3 covers 15 residues. This CDR3 is CASSKSGTGNSPLHF. The CDR3 coding sequence is TGTGCCAGCAGCAAAAGCGGGACAGGGAATTCACCCCTCCACTTT.

The rearrangement joins TRBV27 to TRBJ2-6; maybe TRBD2 (7 bases). Trimming removed 0 bases from V and 2 bases from J, with 11 bases in between. CDR1 and CDR2 from the germline V gene are MNHEY and SMNVEV (reference sequence). The CDR3 contains 17 residues. Here the CDR3 DNA reads TGTGCCAGCAGTTTATCGGGAGGGGGAGCTGGGGCCAACGTCCTGACTTTC. Protein: CASSLSGGGAGANVLTF.

J is TRBJ2-1 and V is TRBV1; the listed D gene, TRBD1, was not tested against the DNA. TRBV1 constitutes a pseudogene. The CDR3 has 16 residues. The CDR3 DNA is TGCACCAGCAGCCAACCTCCCCCCGCGGACAACAATGAGCAGTTCTTC. Amino acids: CTSSQPPPADNNEQFF.

The chain links TRBV10-3 to TRBJ1-1, with a weak D call TRBD1 (6 bases). The length of the CDR3 is 13 residues. CDR1 and CDR2 (germline): ENHRY, SYGVKD. V was clipped by 6 bases and J by 4 bases, with 12 bases between them. The CDR3 bases are TGTGCCATCAGGGGAGGGGGAAGCACTGAAGCTTTCTTT. It codes for CAIRGGGSTEAFF.

This chain connects TRBV28 to TRBJ2-2; D perhaps matches TRBD2 (7 bases). The CDR3 consists of 14 residues. Germline V lookup: CDR1 MDHEN, CDR2 SYDVKM. The V gene lost 10 bases and the J gene lost 2 bases, with 14 bases spanning the gap. The CDR3 coding sequence is TGTGCCACCTGGGGGGGCATCAACACCGGGGAGCTGTTTTTT. This encodes CATWGGINTGELFF.